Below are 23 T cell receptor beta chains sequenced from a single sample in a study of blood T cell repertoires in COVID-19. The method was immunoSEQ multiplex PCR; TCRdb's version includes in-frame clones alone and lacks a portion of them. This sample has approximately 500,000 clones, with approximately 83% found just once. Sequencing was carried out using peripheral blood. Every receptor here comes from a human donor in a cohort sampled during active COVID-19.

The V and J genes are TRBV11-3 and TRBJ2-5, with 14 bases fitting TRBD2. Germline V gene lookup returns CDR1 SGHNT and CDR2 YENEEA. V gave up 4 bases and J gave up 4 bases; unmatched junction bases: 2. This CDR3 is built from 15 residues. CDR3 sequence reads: CASSSGLAGGETQYF. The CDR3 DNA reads TGTGCCAGCAGCTCAGGACTAGCGGGAGGAGAGACCCAGTACTTC.

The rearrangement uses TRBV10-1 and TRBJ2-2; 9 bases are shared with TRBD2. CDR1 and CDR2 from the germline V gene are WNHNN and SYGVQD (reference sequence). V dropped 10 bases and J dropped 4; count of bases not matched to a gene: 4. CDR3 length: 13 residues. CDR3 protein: CAIQREATGELFF. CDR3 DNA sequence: TGCGCCATCCAGCGGGAGGCCACCGGGGAGCTGTTTTTT.

CDR3 residues: CASSLNPSGTYEQYF. For the CDR3, the DNA is TGTGCCAGCAGTTTAAATCCATCAGGTACCTACGAGCAGTACTTC. The J gene is TRBJ2-7, the V gene TRBV28; D unclear. Germline V gene lookup returns CDR1 MDHEN and CDR2 SYDVKM. V lost 2 bases to trimming and J lost 2 bases, with 13 bases between them. The CDR3 sequence is 15 residues long.

The chain's CDR3 is CASMLRNNEQFF. In nucleotides, the CDR3 is TGTGCCAGCATGCTCAGAAACAATGAGCAGTTCTTC. V usage is TRBV2 and J usage is TRBJ2-1, with D uncertain. The V gene's germline CDR1 is SNHLY and CDR2 FYNNEI. Trimming left V 7 bases short and J 5 bases short, with 9 bases between. The CDR3 spans 12 residues. The whole variable domain, filled in from reference TRBV2 and TRBJ2-1, reads EPEVTQTPSHQVTQMGQEVILRCVPISNHLYFYWYRQILGQKVEFLVSFYNNEISEKSEIFDDQFSVERPDGSNFTLKIRSTKLEDSAMYFCASMLRNNEQFFGPGTRLTVL.

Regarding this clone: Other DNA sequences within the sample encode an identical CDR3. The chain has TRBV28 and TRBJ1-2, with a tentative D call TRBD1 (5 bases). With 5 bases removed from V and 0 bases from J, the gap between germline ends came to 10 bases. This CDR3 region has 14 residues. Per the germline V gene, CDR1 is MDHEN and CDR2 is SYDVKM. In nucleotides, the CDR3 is TGTGCCAGCAGTCCTCCGGGGGCTAACTATGGCTACACCTTC. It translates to CASSPPGANYGYTF.

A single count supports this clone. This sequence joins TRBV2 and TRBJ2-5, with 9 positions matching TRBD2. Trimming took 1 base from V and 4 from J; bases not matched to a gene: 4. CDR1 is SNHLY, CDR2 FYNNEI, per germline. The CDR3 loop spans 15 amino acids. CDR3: CASSEGGRARETQYF. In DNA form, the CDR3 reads TGTGCCAGCAGTGAAGGCGGGAGGGCCAGAGAGACCCAGTACTTC.

CDR3: CASSPPSSGSAETQYF. As DNA, the CDR3 is TGTGCCAGCTCACCACCCTCTAGCGGGAGTGCGGAGACCCAGTACTTC. The chain combines TRBV18 with TRBJ2-5, with 10 bases identical to TRBD2. CDR3 size: 16 residues. The ends lost 0 bases at V and 5 bases at J; junction bases unmatched: 6. Germline V gene sequence: CDR1 KGHSH, CDR2 LQKENI.

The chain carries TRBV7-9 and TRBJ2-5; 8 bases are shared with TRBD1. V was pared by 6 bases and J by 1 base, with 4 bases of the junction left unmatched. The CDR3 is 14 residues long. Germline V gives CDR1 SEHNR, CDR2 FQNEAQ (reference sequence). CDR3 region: CASSWDRSQETQYF. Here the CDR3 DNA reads TGTGCCAGCAGTTGGGACAGGAGCCAAGAGACCCAGTACTTC.

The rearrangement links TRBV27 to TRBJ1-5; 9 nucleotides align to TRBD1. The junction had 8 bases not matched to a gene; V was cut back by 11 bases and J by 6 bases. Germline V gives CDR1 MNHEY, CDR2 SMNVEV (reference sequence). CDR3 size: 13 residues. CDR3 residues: CAGSGQGFQPQHF. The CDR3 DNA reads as TGTGCCGGCTCGGGACAGGGCTTTCAGCCCCAGCATTTT.

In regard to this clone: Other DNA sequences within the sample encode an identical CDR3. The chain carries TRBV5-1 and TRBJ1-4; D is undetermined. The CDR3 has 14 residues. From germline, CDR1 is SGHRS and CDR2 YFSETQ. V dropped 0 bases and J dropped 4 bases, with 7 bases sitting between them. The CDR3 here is CASSLAGNNEKLFF. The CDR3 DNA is TGCGCCAGCAGCTTGGCCGGGAATAATGAAAAACTGTTTTTT.

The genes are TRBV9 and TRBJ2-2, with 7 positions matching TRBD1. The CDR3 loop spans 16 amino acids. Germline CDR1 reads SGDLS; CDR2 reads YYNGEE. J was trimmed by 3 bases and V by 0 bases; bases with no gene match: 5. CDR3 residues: CASSVGRGGDTGELFF. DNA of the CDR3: TGTGCCAGCAGCGTAGGGAGAGGGGGCGACACCGGGGAGCTGTTTTTT.

The CDR3 is CASSQTDRGATEAFF. The CDR3 DNA sequence: TGCGCCAGCAGCCAAACCGACAGGGGGGCCACTGAAGCTTTCTTT. This rearrangement joins TRBV4-3 to TRBJ1-1; 9 bases match TRBD1. The length of the CDR3 is 15 residues. The trim removed 2 bases at V and 4 bases at J, leaving 5 bases unmatched. Germline lookup yields CDR1 LGHNA and CDR2 YSLEER.

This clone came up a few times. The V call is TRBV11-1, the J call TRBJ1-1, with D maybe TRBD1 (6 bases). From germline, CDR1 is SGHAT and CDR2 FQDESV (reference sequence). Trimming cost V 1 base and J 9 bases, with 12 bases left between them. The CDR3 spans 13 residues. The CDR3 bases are TGTGCCAGCAGCTTAGATACAGGGAGAAAAGCTTTCTTT. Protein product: CASSLDTGRKAFF.

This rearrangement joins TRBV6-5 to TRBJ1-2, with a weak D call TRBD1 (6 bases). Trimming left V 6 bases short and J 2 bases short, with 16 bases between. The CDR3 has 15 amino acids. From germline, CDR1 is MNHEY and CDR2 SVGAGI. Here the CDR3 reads CASRPPGGRNYGYTF. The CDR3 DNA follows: TGTGCCAGCAGGCCCCCCGGGGGGCGCAACTATGGCTACACCTTC.

CDR3 bases: TGTGCCAGCAGCCCAGGGGGCCTTTATGGCTACACCTTC. It encodes CASSPGGLYGYTF. This chain connects TRBV27 to TRBJ1-2; TRBD1 agrees at 8 bases. The CDR3 is 13 residues long. The V segment lost 6 bases and the J segment 5 bases; nucleotides outside the gene matches: 5. CDR1 is MNHEY, CDR2 SMNVEV, per germline (reference sequence).

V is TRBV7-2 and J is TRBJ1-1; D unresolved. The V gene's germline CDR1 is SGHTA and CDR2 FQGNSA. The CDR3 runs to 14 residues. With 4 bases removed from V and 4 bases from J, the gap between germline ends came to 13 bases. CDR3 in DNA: TGTGCCAGCAGCTCCTCGCTCGGTTCCACTGAAGCTTTCTTT. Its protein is CASSSSLGSTEAFF. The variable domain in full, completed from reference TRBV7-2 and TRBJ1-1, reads GAGVSQSPSNKVTEKGKDVELRCDPISGHTALYWYRQSLGQGLEFLIYFQGNSAPDKSGLPSDRFSAERTGGSVSTLTIQRTQQEDSAVYLCASSSSLGSTEAFFGQGTRLTVV.

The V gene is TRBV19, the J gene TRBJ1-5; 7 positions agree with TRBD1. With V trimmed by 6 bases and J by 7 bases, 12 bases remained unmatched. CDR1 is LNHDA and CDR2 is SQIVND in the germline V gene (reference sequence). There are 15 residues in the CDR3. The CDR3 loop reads CASSPTGDGIQPQHF. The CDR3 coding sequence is TGTGCCAGTAGCCCTACAGGGGACGGAATCCAGCCCCAGCATTTT. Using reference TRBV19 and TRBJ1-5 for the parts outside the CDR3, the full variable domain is DGGITQSPKYLFRKEGQNVTLSCEQNLNHDAMYWYRQDPGQGLRLIYYSQIVNDFQKGDIAEGYSVSREKKESFPLTVTSAQKNPTAFYLCASSPTGDGIQPQHFGDGTRLSIL.

The CDR3 coding sequence is TGTGCCACCAGTGATTTGGTGTCTAGCGGGAGTAGGAAGGCCGGGGAGCTGTTTTTT. Amino acid sequence: CATSDLVSSGSRKAGELFF. The chain combines TRBV24-1 with TRBJ2-2, with TRBD2 matching over 10 bases. Germline V gene lookup returns CDR1 KGHDR and CDR2 SFDVKD. V was clipped by 0 bases and J by 6 bases; unmatched bases: 12. The CDR3 length is 19 residues.

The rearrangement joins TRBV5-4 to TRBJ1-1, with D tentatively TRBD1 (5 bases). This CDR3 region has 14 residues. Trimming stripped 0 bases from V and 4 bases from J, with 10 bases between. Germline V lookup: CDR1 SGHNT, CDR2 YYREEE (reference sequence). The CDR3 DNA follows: TGTGCCAGCAGCTTGGAGCAGGGAGGCACTGAAGCTTTCTTT. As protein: CASSLEQGGTEAFF.

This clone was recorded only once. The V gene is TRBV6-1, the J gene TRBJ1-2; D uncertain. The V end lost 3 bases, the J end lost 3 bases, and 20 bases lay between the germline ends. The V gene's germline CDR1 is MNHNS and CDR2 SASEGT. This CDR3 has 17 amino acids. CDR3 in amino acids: CASSEDILNGLHYGYTF. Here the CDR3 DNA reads TGTGCCAGCAGTGAGGATATTTTGAACGGACTCCACTATGGCTACACCTTC.

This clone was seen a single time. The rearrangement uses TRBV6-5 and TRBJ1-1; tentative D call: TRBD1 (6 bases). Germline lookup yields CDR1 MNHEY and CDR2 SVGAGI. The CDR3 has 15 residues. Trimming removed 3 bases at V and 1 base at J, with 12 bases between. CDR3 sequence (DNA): TGTGCCAGCAGTTATCAGGGGCCAAGGAACACTGAAGCTTTCTTT. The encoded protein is CASSYQGPRNTEAFF.

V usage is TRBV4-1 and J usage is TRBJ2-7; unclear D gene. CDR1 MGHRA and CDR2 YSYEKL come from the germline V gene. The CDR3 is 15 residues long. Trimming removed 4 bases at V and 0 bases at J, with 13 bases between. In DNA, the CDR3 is TGCGCCAGCAGCCGAGGTCCGTCTAGCTCCTACGAGCAGTACTTC. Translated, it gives CASSRGPSSSYEQYF.

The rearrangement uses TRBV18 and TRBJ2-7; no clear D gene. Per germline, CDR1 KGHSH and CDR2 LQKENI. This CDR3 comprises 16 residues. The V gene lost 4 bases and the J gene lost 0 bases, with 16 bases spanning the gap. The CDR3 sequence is CASSLAMSTGSYEQYF. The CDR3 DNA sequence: TGTGCCAGCTCACTTGCCATGTCGACGGGCTCCTACGAGCAGTACTTC.